The 5 T cell receptor beta chains in this list originate from one sample, sequenced in a study of cytomegalovirus exposure and HLA in healthy donors. It was with 60 Vbeta and 13 Jbeta primers that the PCR ran. Generated by immunoSEQ multiplex PCR, the TCRdb table keeps only in-frame clones and is missing some. Of tens of thousands of clones listed, 70% to 85% are singletons. Sequencing used PBMCs. The source is a middle-aged woman in good health and CMV-seropositive.

This clone was recorded once. The chain recombines TRBV27 with TRBJ2-7; 11 bases align to TRBD2. Germline V gives CDR1 MNHEY, CDR2 SMNVEV (reference sequence). The CDR3 has 15 amino acids. V lost 5 bases, J lost 3 bases, and 6 bases stayed unmatched. CDR3 loop: CASSGSGGAFYEQYF. The CDR3 DNA follows: TGTGCCAGCAGTGGTAGCGGGGGGGCCTTCTACGAGCAGTACTTC.

The V and J genes are TRBV7-8 and TRBJ1-5; D call uncertain. CDR3 length equals 14 residues. The V end was cut by 5 bases, the J end by 5 bases, with 13 bases between. In germline, CDR1 is SGHVS, CDR2 FQNEAQ. CDR3 in amino acids: CASSPGVLDQPQHF. The DNA of the CDR3 is TGTGCCAGCAGCCCGGGTGTGTTAGATCAGCCCCAGCATTTT. Using reference TRBV7-8 and TRBJ1-5 for the parts outside the CDR3, the full variable domain is GAGVSQSPRYKVAKRGQDVALRCDPISGHVSLFWYQQALGQGPEFLTYFQNEAQLDKSGLPSDRFFAERPEGSVSTLKIQRTQQEDSAVYLCASSPGVLDQPQHFGDGTRLSIL.

The chain recombines TRBV6-1 with TRBJ2-7; 8 bases map to TRBD1. Germline values: CDR1 MNHNS, CDR2 SASEGT. Trimming cost V 11 bases and J 2 bases; bases outside gene matches: 2. The CDR3 is 11 amino acids. CDR3 region: CASGQAYEQYF. In DNA form, the CDR3 reads TGTGCCTCGGGACAGGCCTACGAGCAGTACTTC.

This rearrangement joins TRBV30 to TRBJ1-2; 9 bases are shared with TRBD1. CDR3 size: 13 residues. The V segment lost 5 bases and the J segment 8 bases; nucleotides outside the gene matches: 9. Germline lookup yields CDR1 GTSNPN and CDR2 SVGIG (reference sequence). CDR3 sequence (DNA): TGTGCCTGGTCCCAACAGGGGGCAAGAGGCTACACCTTC. It translates to CAWSQQGARGYTF.

V and J are TRBV2 and TRBJ2-3; 9 positions match TRBD2. The length of the CDR3 is 14 residues. With 7 bases clipped from V and 1 base from J, the junction kept 3 bases outside the gene matches. Germline V gives CDR1 SNHLY, CDR2 FYNNEI. The CDR3 here is CASTAGGGTDTQYF. The CDR3 bases are TGTGCCAGCACCGCGGGGGGGGGCACAGATACGCAGTATTTT. Combining the CDR3 with reference TRBV2 and TRBJ2-3 gives the whole variable domain EPEVTQTPSHQVTQMGQEVILRCVPISNHLYFYWYRQILGQKVEFLVSFYNNEISEKSEIFDDQFSVERPDGSNFTLKIRSTKLEDSAMYFCASTAGGGTDTQYFGPGTRLTVL.